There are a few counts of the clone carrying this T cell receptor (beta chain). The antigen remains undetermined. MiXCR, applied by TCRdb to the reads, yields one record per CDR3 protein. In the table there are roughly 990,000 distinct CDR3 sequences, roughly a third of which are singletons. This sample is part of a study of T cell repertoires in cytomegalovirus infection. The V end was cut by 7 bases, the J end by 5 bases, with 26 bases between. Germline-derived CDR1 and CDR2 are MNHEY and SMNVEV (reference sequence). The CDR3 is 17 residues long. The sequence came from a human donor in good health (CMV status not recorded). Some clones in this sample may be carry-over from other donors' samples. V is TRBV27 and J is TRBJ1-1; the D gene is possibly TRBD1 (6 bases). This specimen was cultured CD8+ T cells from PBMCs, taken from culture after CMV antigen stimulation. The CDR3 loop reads CASNYDRRGGSRTEAFF. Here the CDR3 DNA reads TGTGCCAGCAATTACGACAGGCGAGGTGGTAGTAGGACTGAAGCTTTCTTT.